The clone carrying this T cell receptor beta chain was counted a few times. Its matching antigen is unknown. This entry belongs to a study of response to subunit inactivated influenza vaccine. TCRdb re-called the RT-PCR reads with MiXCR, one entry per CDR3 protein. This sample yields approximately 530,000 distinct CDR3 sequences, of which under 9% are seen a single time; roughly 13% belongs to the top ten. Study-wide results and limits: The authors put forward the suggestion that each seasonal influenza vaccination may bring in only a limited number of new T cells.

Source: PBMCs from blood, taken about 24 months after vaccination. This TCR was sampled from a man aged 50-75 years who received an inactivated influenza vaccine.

The CDR3 DNA is TGCGCCAGCAGCGACCCCGCGGTAGCGGGAGGGCACACCGGGGAGCTGTTTTTT. This translates into CASSDPAVAGGHTGELFF. V and J are TRBV5-1 and TRBJ2-2; TRBD2 aligns across 11 bases. Germline V CDR1 and CDR2: SGHRS, YFSETQ. This CDR3 is built from 18 residues. Trimming took 4 bases from V and 3 from J; bases not matched to a gene: 11.